Below are 16 T cell receptor beta chains sequenced from a single sample in a study of CD8 T cells in Susac syndrome (dated by TCRdb to the late 2010s). Library preparation employed the immunoSEQ multiplex PCR assay. RNA was extracted with the RNeasy kit and roughly 0.5 to 1 ug was reverse transcribed using random hexamers. The raw public data were reprocessed by TCRdb itself: fastp quality trimming at Q25, MiXCR clonotype calling, in-frame beta chains only. Duplicate CDR3 protein sequences are folded into a single record with the most common DNA and genes. The sample records under 200,000 distinct CDR3 sequences, around 92% of which are singletons. The ten largest account for more than 0.07% of the sample. Source material: CD4+ T cells from PBMCs. The source of these receptors is a human donor in good health.

The genes are TRBV9 and TRBJ1-1; D unclear. The CDR3 loop spans 15 amino acids. Per germline, CDR1 SGDLS and CDR2 YYNGEE. V lost 0 bases, J lost 0 bases, and 9 bases lay in between. CDR3 coding DNA: TGTGCCAGCAGCGTAGGAGGATTCATGAACACTGAAGCTTTCTTT. As protein: CASSVGGFMNTEAFF.

The chain links TRBV7-8 to TRBJ2-1; 7 positions match TRBD2. Germline CDR1 and CDR2: SGHVS and FQNEAQ. The CDR3 is 15 residues long. Germline trimming cut 1 base from V and 4 bases from J; bases unmatched to any gene: 4. Written as DNA, the CDR3 is TGTGCCAGCAGCTTAGGCCAGGGACTATACAATGAGCAGTTCTTC. Its protein product is CASSLGQGLYNEQFF.

This chain uses TRBV2 with TRBJ1-2; TRBD1 might be the D (5 bases). V was cut by 2 bases and J by 4 bases, with 14 bases left in between. Germline CDR1 and CDR2: SNHLY and FYNNEI. The CDR3 sequence is 15 residues long. DNA for the CDR3: TGTGCCAGCAGTGAACAGGGAGTTCGGAGCTATGGCTACACCTTC. It codes for CASSEQGVRSYGYTF.

The chain has TRBV7-9 and TRBJ1-5; maybe TRBD1 (5 bases). The CDR3 loop spans 14 amino acids. V lost 3 bases and J 7 bases, leaving 13 bases between the germline ends. Germline assignment: CDR1 SEHNR and CDR2 FQNEAQ (reference sequence). DNA of the CDR3: TGTGCCAGCAGCTTCTCAGGGTCTCGGCAGCCCCAGCATTTT. Encoded protein: CASSFSGSRQPQHF.

CDR3 bases: TGTGCCAGCAGCCCTTTTGGCCAGGGAGGTTCCGGGGAGCTGTTTTTT. This gives the protein CASSPFGQGGSGELFF. The chain joins TRBV7-2 to TRBJ2-2; D is perhaps TRBD2 (6 bases). The germline V gene has CDR1 SGHTA and CDR2 FQGNSA. The CDR3 is 16 amino acids. Trimming cost V 5 bases and J 6 bases, with 19 bases left between them.

This rearrangement joins TRBV5-1 to TRBJ1-1; D not resolved. From germline, CDR1 is SGHRS and CDR2 YFSETQ. The CDR3 length is 13 residues. Trimming stripped 3 bases from V and 0 bases from J, with 6 bases between. CDR3 residues: CASSSGMNTEAFF. In DNA form, the CDR3 reads TGCGCCAGCAGCTCGGGAATGAACACTGAAGCTTTCTTT. The variable domain in full, with the rest retrieved from reference TRBV5-1 and TRBJ1-1, is KAGVTQTPRYLIKTRGQQVTLSCSPISGHRSVSWYQQTPGQGLQFLFEYFSETQRNKGNFPGRFSGRQFSNSRSEMNVSTLELGDSALYLCASSSGMNTEAFFGQGTRLTVV.

J is TRBJ1-5 and V is TRBV25-1, with D possibly being TRBD1 (5 bases). V was cut by 1 base and J by 2 bases, with 15 bases left in between. CDR1 is MGHDK and CDR2 is SYGVNS in the germline V gene. There are 17 residues in the CDR3. CDR3 in amino acids: CASSEWAGRKGNQPQHF. The CDR3 DNA sequence: TGTGCCAGCAGTGAATGGGCAGGGAGAAAGGGCAATCAGCCCCAGCATTTT. Full variable domain (rest looked up from reference TRBV25-1 and TRBJ1-5): EADIYQTPRYLVIGTGKKITLECSQTMGHDKMYWYQQDPGMELHLIHYSYGVNSTEKGDLSSESTVSRIRTEHFPLTLESARPSHTSQYLCASSEWAGRKGNQPQHFGDGTRLSIL.

V usage is TRBV2 and J usage is TRBJ2-6; D possibly uses TRBD1 or TRBD2 (5 bases each). The V and J ends lost 6 bases and 0 bases respectively, with 9 bases between them. The CDR3 is 15 residues long. Germline CDR1 and CDR2: SNHLY and FYNNEI. The CDR3 spells CASRPGSSGANVLTF. The CDR3 DNA follows: TGTGCCAGCAGACCAGGGAGCTCTGGGGCCAACGTCCTGACTTTC.

The J gene is TRBJ1-1, the V gene TRBV18; D unresolved. There are 12 residues in the CDR3. CDR1 KGHSH and CDR2 LQKENI come from the germline V gene. Trimming left V 2 bases short and J 1 base short, with 2 bases between. DNA of the CDR3: TGTGCCAGCTCACCATGGAACACTGAAGCTTTCTTT. Protein sequence: CASSPWNTEAFF.

The V call is TRBV11-2, the J call TRBJ2-7, with TRBD1 as a possible D gene (5 bases). V was cut by 2 bases and J by 1 base, with 12 bases left in between. The CDR3 contains 15 residues. Germline assignment: CDR1 SGHAT and CDR2 FQNNGV. CDR3 loop: CASSLWGQGSYEQYF. CDR3 bases: TGTGCCAGCAGCTTATGGGGTCAGGGATCCTACGAGCAGTACTTC. Full variable domain (remainder filled in from reference TRBV11-2 and TRBJ2-7): EAGVAQSPRYKIIEKRQSVAFWCNPISGHATLYWYQQILGQGPKLLIQFQNNGVVDDSQLPKDRFSAERLKGVDSTLKIQPAKLEDSAVYLCASSLWGQGSYEQYFGPGTRLTVT.

This clonotype was recorded only once. This sequence joins TRBV19 and TRBJ1-1; maybe TRBD1 (6 bases). The CDR3 consists of 14 residues. The germline gives CDR1 LNHDA, CDR2 SQIVND (reference sequence). Deletions cut 8 bases from V and 4 bases from J, with 17 bases between. CDR3 sequence: CASGWGGPTTEAFF. The CDR3 nucleotides read TGTGCCAGTGGCTGGGGGGGGCCGACCACTGAAGCTTTCTTT.

The chain uses TRBV12-3 or TRBV12-4 and TRBJ2-7, with D hard to call. The V and J ends lost 2 bases and 3 bases respectively, with 11 bases between them. This CDR3 is 14 amino acids long. The CDR3 is CASSLTLDGYEQYF. The CDR3 DNA sequence: TGTGCCAGCAGTTTAACCCTCGATGGCTACGAGCAGTACTTC.

This rearrangement joins TRBV20-1 to TRBJ1-2; 9 bases are a match to TRBD1. V dropped 3 bases and J dropped 6; count of bases not matched to a gene: 11. Per germline, CDR1 DFQATT and CDR2 SNEGSKA (reference sequence). CDR3 length: 15 residues. CDR3 in amino acids: CSASAPGQGPHGYTF. CDR3 nucleotide sequence: TGCAGTGCTAGTGCGCCGGGACAGGGTCCTCATGGCTACACCTTC.

The chain uses TRBV7-2 and TRBJ2-7; D tentatively reads TRBD1 or TRBD2 (6 bases each). The CDR3 extends over 13 amino acids. V dropped 5 bases and J dropped 6 bases, with 14 bases sitting between them. From germline, CDR1 is SGHTA and CDR2 FQGNSA. For the CDR3, the DNA is TGTGCCAGCAGCACCAGGGGAGGCGGCGAGCAGTACTTC. It codes for CASSTRGGGEQYF.

CDR3 loop: CSASKTSGANVLTF. In nucleotides, the CDR3 is TGCAGTGCTAGTAAGACATCCGGGGCCAACGTCCTGACTTTC. The chain joins TRBV20-1 to TRBJ2-6; unclear D gene. The V end was cut by 3 bases, the J end by 4 bases, with 10 bases between. The germline gives CDR1 DFQATT, CDR2 SNEGSKA (reference sequence). This CDR3 is 14 amino acids long.

The chain carries TRBV11-2 and TRBJ2-5; maybe TRBD1 (5 bases). Germline lookup yields CDR1 SGHAT and CDR2 FQNNGV. The V gene lost 5 bases and the J gene lost 7 bases, with 11 bases spanning the gap. The CDR3 has 12 residues. The CDR3, as DNA: TGTGCCAGCAGCCACATCCAGGGGACCCAGTACTTC. Protein: CASSHIQGTQYF.